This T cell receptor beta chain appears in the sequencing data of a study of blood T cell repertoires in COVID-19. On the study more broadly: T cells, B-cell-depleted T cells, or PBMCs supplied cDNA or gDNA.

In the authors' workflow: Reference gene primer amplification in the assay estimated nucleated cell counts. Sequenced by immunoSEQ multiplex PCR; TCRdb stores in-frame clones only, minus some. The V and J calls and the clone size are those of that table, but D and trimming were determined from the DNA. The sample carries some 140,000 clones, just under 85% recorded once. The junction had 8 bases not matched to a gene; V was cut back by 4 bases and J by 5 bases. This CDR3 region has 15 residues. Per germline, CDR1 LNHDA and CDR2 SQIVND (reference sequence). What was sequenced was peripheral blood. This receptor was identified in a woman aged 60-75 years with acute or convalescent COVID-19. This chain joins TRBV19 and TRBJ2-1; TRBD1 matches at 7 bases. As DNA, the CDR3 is TGTGCCAGTAGTACCACCGACAGGGCGCACAATGAGCAGTTCTTC. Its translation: CASSTTDRAHNEQFF.